This TCR beta chain was captured by sequencing in a study of regulatory T cells in long-lasting Graves disease. Documented time point: newly diagnosed GD, antithyroid drugs for less than 3 months. Extracted RNA from PBMCs served as the source of the TCR library. With 11 bases removed from V and 5 bases from J, the gap between germline ends came to 31 bases. Germline CDR1 is SGHTA and CDR2 is FQGTGA. CDR3 size: 17 residues. Investigators prepared the TCR beta libraries by applying iRepertoire HTBI primers and Arm-PCR of CDR3 regions. TCRdb re-derived calls from the multiplex PCR reads in MiXCR, one entry per CDR3 protein. This sample has approximately 440,000 distinct CDR3 sequences, with about a sixth found just once. The sample was also reused in another study, on T cells in Graves' hyperthyroidism and ophthalmopathy.

The V call is TRBV7-3, the J call TRBJ2-7, with a possible D match to TRBD2 (6 bases). This clonotype was sampled from a man between 40 and 49 years old with Graves disease. Specimen: peripheral blood mononuclear cells (PBMCs), collected at new diagnosis, from a patient treated with antithyroid drugs. The CDR3 region has the DNA TGTGCCCACCACCTTTCTTCGCGGGACGATGGATTTAACGAGCAGTACTTC. It translates to CAHHLSSRDDGFNEQYF.